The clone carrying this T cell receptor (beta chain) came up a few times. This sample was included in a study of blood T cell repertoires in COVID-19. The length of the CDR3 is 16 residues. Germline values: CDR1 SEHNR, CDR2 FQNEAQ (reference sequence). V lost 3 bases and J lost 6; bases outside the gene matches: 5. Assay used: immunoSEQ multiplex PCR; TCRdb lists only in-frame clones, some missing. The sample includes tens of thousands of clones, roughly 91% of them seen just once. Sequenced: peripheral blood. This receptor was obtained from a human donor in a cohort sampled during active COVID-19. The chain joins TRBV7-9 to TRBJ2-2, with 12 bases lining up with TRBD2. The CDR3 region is CASSLSSGRAPGELFF. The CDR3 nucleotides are TGTGCCAGCAGCTTGTCTAGCGGGAGGGCCCCCGGGGAGCTGTTTTTT.